One T cell receptor beta chain is described in this entry. This CDR3 spans 17 amino acids. Germline V CDR1 and CDR2: SGHTA, FQGTGA. Unmatched junction bases numbered 7, after V lost 3 bases and J lost 1 base. Per the authors' pipeline: Junction-only immunoSEQ data arrived without quality scores, meaning filtering differed. The data were produced by immunoSEQ multiplex PCR, yet TCRdb's version contains in-frame clones alone and is incomplete. V and J calls and clone size are given by that table; D and trimming were obtained from the DNA. Of 1,500,000 or so clones listed, approximately 98.5% are singletons. This entry is derived from a study of shared clonotypes between healthy human individuals.

Sequenced sample: naive CD4+ T cells sorted from blood. Indicated subset: CD45RA+ positively selected. This TCR derives from a man aged 25-45 years in good health. The V call is TRBV7-3, the J call TRBJ2-3; 10 nucleotides agree with TRBD1. The CDR3 sequence is CASSFSRDRGGTDTQYF. The CDR3 DNA reads as TGTGCCAGCAGCTTTTCCCGGGACAGGGGAGGCACAGATACGCAGTATTTT.